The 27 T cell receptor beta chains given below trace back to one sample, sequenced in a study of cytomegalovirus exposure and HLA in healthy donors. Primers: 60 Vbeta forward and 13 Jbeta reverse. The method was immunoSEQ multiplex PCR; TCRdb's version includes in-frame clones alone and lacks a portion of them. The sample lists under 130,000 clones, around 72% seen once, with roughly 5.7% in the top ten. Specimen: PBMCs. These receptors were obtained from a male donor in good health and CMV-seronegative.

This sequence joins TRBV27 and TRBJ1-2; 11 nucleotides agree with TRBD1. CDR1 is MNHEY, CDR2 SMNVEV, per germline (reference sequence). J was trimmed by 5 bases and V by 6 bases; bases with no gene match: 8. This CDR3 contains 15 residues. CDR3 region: CASRLTGQGGYGYTF. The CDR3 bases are TGTGCCAGCAGGCTTACGGGACAGGGGGGATATGGCTACACCTTC.

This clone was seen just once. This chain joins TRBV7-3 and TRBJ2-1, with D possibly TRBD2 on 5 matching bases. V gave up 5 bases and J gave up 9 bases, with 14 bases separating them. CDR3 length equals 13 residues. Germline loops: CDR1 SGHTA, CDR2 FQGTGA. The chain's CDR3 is CASSDGRGAEQFF. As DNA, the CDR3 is TGTGCCAGCAGCGACGGCCGGGGTGCTGAGCAGTTCTTC.

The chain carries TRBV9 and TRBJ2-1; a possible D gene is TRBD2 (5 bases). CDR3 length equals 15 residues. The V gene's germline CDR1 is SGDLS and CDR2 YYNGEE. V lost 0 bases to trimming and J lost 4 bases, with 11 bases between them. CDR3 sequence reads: CASSVVGDFYNEQFF. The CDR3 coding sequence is TGTGCCAGCAGCGTAGTCGGGGATTTTTACAATGAGCAGTTCTTC.

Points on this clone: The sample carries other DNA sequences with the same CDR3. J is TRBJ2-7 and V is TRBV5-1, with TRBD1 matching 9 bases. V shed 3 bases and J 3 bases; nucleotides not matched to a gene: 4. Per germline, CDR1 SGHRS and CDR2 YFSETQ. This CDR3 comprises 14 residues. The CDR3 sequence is CASSSGQGSYEQYF. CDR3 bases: TGCGCCAGCAGCTCGGGACAGGGAAGCTACGAGCAGTACTTC.

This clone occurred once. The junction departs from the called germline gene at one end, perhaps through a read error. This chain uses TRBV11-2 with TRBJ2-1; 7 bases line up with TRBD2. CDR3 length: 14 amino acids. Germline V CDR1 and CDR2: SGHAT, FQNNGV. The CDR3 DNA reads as TGTGCCAGCAGCTTAGGGTTCTCTAGCGCGGGAGCGGTCTTC. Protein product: CASSLGFSSAGAVF.

As DNA, the CDR3 is TGTGCCAGCAGTTACTCGGGGCATGGAAACACTGAAGCTTTCTTT. It translates to CASSYSGHGNTEAFF. V and J are TRBV6-6 and TRBJ1-1; possible D gene TRBD1, 5 bases. Deletions cut 0 bases from V and 2 bases from J, with 10 bases between. CDR1 is MNHNY and CDR2 is SVGAGI in the germline V gene (reference sequence). The CDR3 is 15 residues long.

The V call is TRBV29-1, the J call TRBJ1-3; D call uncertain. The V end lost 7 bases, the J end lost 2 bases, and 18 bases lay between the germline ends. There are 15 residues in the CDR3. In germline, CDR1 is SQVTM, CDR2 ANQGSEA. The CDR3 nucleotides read TGCAGCGCCGCCTCGGGGTGGGGAACTGGAAACACCATATATTTT. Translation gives CSAASGWGTGNTIYF.

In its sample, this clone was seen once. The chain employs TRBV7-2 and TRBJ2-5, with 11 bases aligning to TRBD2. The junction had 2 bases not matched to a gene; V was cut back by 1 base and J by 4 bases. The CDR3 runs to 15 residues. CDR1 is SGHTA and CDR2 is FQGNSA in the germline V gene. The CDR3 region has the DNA TGTGCCAGCAGCTTAGATACTAGCGGGAGAGAGACCCAGTACTTC. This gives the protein CASSLDTSGRETQYF.

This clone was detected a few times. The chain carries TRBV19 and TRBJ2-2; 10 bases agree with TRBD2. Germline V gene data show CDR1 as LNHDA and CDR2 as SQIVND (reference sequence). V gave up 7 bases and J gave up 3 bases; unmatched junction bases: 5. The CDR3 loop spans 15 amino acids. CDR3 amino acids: CASTRLAGHTGELFF. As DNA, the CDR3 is TGTGCCAGTACCAGACTAGCGGGCCACACCGGGGAGCTGTTTTTT.

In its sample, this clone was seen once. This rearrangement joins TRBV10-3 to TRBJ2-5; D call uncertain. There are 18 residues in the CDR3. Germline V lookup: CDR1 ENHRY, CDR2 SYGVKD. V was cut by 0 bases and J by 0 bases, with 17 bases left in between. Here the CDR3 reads CAISESILGARYQETQYF. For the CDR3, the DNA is TGTGCCATCAGTGAGTCGATCTTGGGCGCACGGTACCAAGAGACCCAGTACTTC.

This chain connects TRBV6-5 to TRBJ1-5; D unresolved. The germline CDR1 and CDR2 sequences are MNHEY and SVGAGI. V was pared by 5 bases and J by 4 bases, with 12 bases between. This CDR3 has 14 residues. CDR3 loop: CASSGLDGNQPQHF. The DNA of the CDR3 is TGTGCCAGCAGTGGGTTAGACGGGAATCAGCCCCAGCATTTT.

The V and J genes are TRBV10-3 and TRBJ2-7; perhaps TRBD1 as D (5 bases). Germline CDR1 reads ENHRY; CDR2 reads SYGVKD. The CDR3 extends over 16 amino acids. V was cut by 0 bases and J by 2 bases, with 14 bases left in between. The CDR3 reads CAISESKGRVTYEQYF. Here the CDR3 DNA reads TGTGCCATCAGTGAGTCGAAGGGCAGGGTGACCTACGAGCAGTACTTC.

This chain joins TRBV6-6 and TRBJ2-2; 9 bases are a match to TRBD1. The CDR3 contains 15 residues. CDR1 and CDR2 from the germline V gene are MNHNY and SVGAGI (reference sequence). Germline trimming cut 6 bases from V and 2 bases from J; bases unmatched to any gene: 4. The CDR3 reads CASRTGQGNTGELFF. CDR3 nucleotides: TGTGCCAGCAGGACGGGACAGGGAAACACCGGGGAGCTGTTTTTT.

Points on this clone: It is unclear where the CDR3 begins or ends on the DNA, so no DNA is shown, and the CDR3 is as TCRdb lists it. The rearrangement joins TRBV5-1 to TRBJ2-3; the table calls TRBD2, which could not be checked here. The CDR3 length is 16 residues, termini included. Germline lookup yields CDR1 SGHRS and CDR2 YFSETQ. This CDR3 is CASSFGNGRSTDTQYF.

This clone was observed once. CDR3 sequence reads: CATSFPQIYEQYF. In nucleotides, the CDR3 is TGTGCCACCAGTTTCCCTCAGATCTACGAGCAGTACTTC. This chain uses TRBV15 with TRBJ2-7; no clear D gene. Germline-derived CDR1 and CDR2 are LNHNV and YYDKDF (reference sequence). The V end lost 6 bases, the J end lost 3 bases, and 12 bases lay between the germline ends. The CDR3 extends over 13 amino acids.

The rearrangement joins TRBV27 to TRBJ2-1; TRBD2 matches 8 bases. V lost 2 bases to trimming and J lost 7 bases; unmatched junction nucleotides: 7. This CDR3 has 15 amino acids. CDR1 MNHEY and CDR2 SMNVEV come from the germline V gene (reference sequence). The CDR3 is CASSLAGGRLNEQFF. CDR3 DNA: TGTGCCAGCAGTTTAGCCGGCGGGAGGTTGAATGAGCAGTTCTTC.

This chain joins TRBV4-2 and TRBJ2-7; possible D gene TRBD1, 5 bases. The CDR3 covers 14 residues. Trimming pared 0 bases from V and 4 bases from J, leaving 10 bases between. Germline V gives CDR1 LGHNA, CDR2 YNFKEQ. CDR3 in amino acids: CASSQDVGPYEQYF. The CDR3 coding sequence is TGTGCCAGCAGCCAAGATGTGGGGCCTTACGAGCAGTACTTC.

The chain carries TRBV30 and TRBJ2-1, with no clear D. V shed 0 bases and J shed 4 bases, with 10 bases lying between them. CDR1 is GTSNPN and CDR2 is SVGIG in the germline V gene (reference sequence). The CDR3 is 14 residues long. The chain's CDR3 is CAWSVLYIYNEQFF. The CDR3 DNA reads TGTGCCTGGAGTGTATTGTACATATACAATGAGCAGTTCTTC.

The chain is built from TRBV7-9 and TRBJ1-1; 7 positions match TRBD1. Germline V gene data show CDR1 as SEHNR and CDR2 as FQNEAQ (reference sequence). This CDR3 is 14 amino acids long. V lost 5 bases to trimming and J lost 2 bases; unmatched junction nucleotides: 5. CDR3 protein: CASSPRQGNTEAFF. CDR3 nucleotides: TGTGCCAGCAGCCCAAGACAGGGTAACACTGAAGCTTTCTTT.

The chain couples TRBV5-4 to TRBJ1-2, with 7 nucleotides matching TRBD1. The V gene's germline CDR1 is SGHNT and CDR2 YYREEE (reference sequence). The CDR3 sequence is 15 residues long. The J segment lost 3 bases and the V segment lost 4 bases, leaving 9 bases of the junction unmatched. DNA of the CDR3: TGTGCCAGCAGCCTACGGGACAGTCCCCACTATGGCTACACCTTC. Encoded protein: CASSLRDSPHYGYTF.

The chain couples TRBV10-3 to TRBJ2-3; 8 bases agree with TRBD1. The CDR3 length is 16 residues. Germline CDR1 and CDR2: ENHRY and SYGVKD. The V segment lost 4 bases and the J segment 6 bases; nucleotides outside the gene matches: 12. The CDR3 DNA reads TGTGCCATCAGTGGTACCCGGGACAGGCAGCCTGATACGCAGTATTTT. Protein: CAISGTRDRQPDTQYF.

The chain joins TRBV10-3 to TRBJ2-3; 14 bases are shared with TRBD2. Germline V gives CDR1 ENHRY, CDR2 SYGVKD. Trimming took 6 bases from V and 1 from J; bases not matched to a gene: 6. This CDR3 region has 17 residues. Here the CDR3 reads CAISARLAGGGTDTQYF. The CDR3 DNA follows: TGTGCCATCAGCGCCAGACTAGCGGGAGGGGGCACAGATACGCAGTATTTT.

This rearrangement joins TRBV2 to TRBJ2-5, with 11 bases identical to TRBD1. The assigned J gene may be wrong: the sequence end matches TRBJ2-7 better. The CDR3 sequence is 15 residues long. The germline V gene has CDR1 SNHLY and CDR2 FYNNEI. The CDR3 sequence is CASTQGTGGSYEQYF. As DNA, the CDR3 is TGTGCCAGCACACAAGGGACAGGGGGATCCTACGAGCAGTACTTC.

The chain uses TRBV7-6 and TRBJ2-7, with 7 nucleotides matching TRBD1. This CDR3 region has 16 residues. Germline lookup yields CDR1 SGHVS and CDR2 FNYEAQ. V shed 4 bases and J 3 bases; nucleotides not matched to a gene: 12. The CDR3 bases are TGTGCCAGCAGCTCGCCTCAGGGGGATACGGACTACGAGCAGTACTTC. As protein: CASSSPQGDTDYEQYF.

The CDR3 bases are TGTGCCAGCTCACCAACGAGAACTGTCTACGAGCAGTACTTC. This gives the protein CASSPTRTVYEQYF. The V call is TRBV18, the J call TRBJ2-7; D gene ambiguous. V was clipped by 2 bases and J by 3 bases, with 11 bases between them. The germline CDR1 and CDR2 sequences are KGHSH and LQKENI. The CDR3 is 14 residues long.

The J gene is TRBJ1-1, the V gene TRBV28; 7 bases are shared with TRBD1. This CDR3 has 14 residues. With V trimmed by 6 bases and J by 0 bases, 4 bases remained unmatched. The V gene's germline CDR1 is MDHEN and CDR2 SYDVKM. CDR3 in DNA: TGTGCCAGCAGGGGACAGCCGATGAACACTGAAGCTTTCTTT. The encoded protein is CASRGQPMNTEAFF.

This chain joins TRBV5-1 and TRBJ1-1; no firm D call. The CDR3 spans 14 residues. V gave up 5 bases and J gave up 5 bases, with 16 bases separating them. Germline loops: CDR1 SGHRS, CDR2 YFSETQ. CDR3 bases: TGCGCCAGCAGGTCTGACCCCGGGAAGACTGAAGCTTTCTTT. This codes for CASRSDPGKTEAFF. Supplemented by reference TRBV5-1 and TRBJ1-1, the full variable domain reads KAGVTQTPRYLIKTRGQQVTLSCSPISGHRSVSWYQQTPGQGLQFLFEYFSETQRNKGNFPGRFSGRQFSNSRSEMNVSTLELGDSALYLCASRSDPGKTEAFFGQGTRLTVV.